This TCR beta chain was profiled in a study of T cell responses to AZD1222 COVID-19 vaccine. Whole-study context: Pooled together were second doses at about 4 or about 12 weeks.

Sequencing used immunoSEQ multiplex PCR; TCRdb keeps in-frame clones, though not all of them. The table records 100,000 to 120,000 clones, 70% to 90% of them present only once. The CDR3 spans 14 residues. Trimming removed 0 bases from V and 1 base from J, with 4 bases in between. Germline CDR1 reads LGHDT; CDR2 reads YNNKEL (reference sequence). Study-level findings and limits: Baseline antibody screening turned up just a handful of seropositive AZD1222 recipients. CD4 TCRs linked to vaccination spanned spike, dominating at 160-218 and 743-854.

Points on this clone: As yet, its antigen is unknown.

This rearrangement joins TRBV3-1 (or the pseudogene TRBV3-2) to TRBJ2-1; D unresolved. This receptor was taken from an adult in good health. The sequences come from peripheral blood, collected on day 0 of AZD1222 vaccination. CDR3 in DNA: TGTGCCAGCAGCCAAGATTCGTCCTACAATGAGCAGTTCTTC. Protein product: CASSQDSSYNEQFF.